These 5 T cell receptor beta chains originate from one sample sequenced in a study of cytomegalovirus exposure and HLA in healthy donors. Repertoires were generated with immunoSEQ multiplex PCR, while TCRdb's copy carries only in-frame clones and drops some. The table records under 250,000 clones, approximately 90% of them present only once. The source material was PBMCs. The receptors derive from a woman between 18 and 30 years old in good health and CMV-seronegative.

The rearrangement links TRBV4-1 to TRBJ2-7, with D possibly matching TRBD1 (5 bases). The CDR3 extends over 16 amino acids. The V end was cut by 4 bases, the J end by 0 bases, with 16 bases between. The germline V gene encodes CDR1 MGHRA and CDR2 YSYEKL. The CDR3 loop is CASSLRPGSRSYEQYF. CDR3 bases: TGCGCCAGCAGCCTTCGTCCAGGGTCACGCTCCTACGAGCAGTACTTC.

This chain connects TRBV30 to TRBJ2-1; TRBD2 matches 11 bases. V was pared by 7 bases and J by 7 bases, with 12 bases of the junction left unmatched. CDR3 length equals 15 residues. CDR1 is GTSNPN and CDR2 is SVGIG in the germline V gene (reference sequence). The CDR3: CASSEGLAGYNEQFF. CDR3 sequence (DNA): TGTGCCTCCTCCGAAGGACTAGCGGGTTATAATGAGCAGTTCTTC.

The sample holds one count of this clone. This chain connects TRBV6-1 to TRBJ2-1; 9 bases are shared with TRBD2. Germline loops: CDR1 MNHNS, CDR2 SASEGT. The CDR3 runs to 15 residues. Trimming removed 2 bases from V and 10 bases from J; junction bases left unmatched: 9. The CDR3 region is CASSEFAGGPGEQFF. DNA of the CDR3: TGTGCCAGCAGTGAATTCGCGGGAGGGCCTGGGGAGCAGTTCTTC.

The chain links TRBV6-4 to TRBJ2-3, with 14 bases matching TRBD2. The germline gives CDR1 MRHNA, CDR2 SNTAGT. The CDR3 is 16 amino acids. Losses at the gene ends were 4 bases for V and 2 bases for J; bases not matched to a gene: 2. CDR3 loop: CASSGLAGGDTDTQYF. The CDR3 coding sequence is TGTGCCAGCAGTGGACTAGCGGGAGGGGACACAGATACGCAGTATTTT.

This chain joins TRBV19 and TRBJ2-2; possibly TRBD1 for D (5 bases). V gave up 11 bases and J gave up 6 bases, with 22 bases separating them. The CDR3 length is 15 residues. Germline loops: CDR1 LNHDA, CDR2 SQIVND (reference sequence). CDR3 coding DNA: TGTGCCCTAAATGTTCCGCGAAGGGGCGCCGGGGAGCTGTTTTTT. It is translated as CALNVPRRGAGELFF.